A single sample is the source of the 30 T cell receptor beta chains below, sequenced in a study of shared clonotypes between healthy human individuals. Sequencing used immunoSEQ multiplex PCR; TCRdb keeps in-frame clones, though not all of them. Of about 1 million clones listed, under 80% are singletons. Material for sequencing was memory CD4+ T cells sorted from blood. Noted subset: CD45RA-negative fraction. All receptors derive from a man younger than 30 in good health.

This clone has a handful of counts. The chain couples TRBV4-1 to TRBJ1-6, with TRBD1 matching over 8 bases. The germline CDR1 and CDR2 sequences are MGHRA and YSYEKL. The CDR3 length is 15 residues. V lost 2 bases, J lost 14 bases, and 11 bases stayed unmatched. CDR3 protein: CASSQPGQAVEALHF. In nucleotides, the CDR3 is TGCGCCAGCAGCCAACCGGGACAGGCCGTCGAGGCCCTCCACTTT.

This chain links TRBV15 with TRBJ1-1, with a weak D call TRBD1 (6 bases). With 0 bases removed from V and 6 bases from J, the gap between germline ends came to 14 bases. The CDR3 runs to 15 residues. Per the germline V gene, CDR1 is LNHNV and CDR2 is YYDKDF (reference sequence). Here the CDR3 reads CATSRDSGGGAEAFF. As DNA, the CDR3 is TGTGCCACCAGCAGAGATTCTGGAGGGGGAGCTGAAGCTTTCTTT.

Only a few counts were recorded for this clone. The chain couples TRBV19 to TRBJ2-5; 15 nucleotides line up with TRBD2. J was trimmed by 1 base and V by 3 bases; bases with no gene match: 6. CDR3 length: 18 amino acids. Germline V gives CDR1 LNHDA, CDR2 SQIVND (reference sequence). The CDR3 DNA reads as TGTGCCAGTAGTATGGGACTAGCGGGGGGCTCCCGCCAAGAGACCCAGTACTTC. Its protein is CASSMGLAGGSRQETQYF.

Only a few counts were recorded for this clone. The chain carries TRBV20-1 and TRBJ2-5, with D possibly TRBD2 on 6 matching bases. Germline CDR1 and CDR2: DFQATT and SNEGSKA (reference sequence). This CDR3 spans 11 amino acids. CDR3 in amino acids: CGAGPPETQYF. In DNA form, the CDR3 reads TGCGGGGCGGGACCCCCAGAGACCCAGTACTTC.

The table lists this clone with a count of one. This chain connects TRBV11-2 to TRBJ1-1; D is possibly TRBD1 (5 bases). The germline V gene encodes CDR1 SGHAT and CDR2 FQNNGV. This CDR3 has 13 amino acids. Trimming took off 11 bases at V and 4 bases at J, with 17 bases between the two ends. CDR3 residues: CASQGQGITEAFF. CDR3 DNA: TGTGCCTCACAAGGGCAGGGCATCACTGAAGCTTTCTTT. The complete variable domain, with remaining parts taken from reference TRBV11-2 and TRBJ1-1, reads EAGVAQSPRYKIIEKRQSVAFWCNPISGHATLYWYQQILGQGPKLLIQFQNNGVVDDSQLPKDRFSAERLKGVDSTLKIQPAKLEDSAVYLCASQGQGITEAFFGQGTRLTVV.

V is TRBV7-9 and J is TRBJ2-2; 11 positions agree with TRBD2. Germline V gene sequence: CDR1 SEHNR, CDR2 FQNEAQ (reference sequence). With 5 bases clipped from V and 2 bases from J, the junction kept 7 bases outside the gene matches. This CDR3 is built from 17 residues. For the CDR3, the DNA is TGTGCCAGCAGCCGAAAACTAGCGGGAGTTAACACCGGGGAGCTGTTTTTT. This codes for CASSRKLAGVNTGELFF.

V gene TRBV7-9 combines with J gene TRBJ1-2; 10 bases line up with TRBD1. Germline lookup yields CDR1 SEHNR and CDR2 FQNEAQ (reference sequence). J was trimmed by 7 bases and V by 3 bases; bases with no gene match: 5. The CDR3 has 14 residues. CDR3 sequence reads: CASSFRTGGIGYTF. The CDR3 DNA reads TGTGCCAGCAGCTTCAGGACAGGGGGAATTGGCTACACCTTC.

This chain connects TRBV28 to TRBJ1-6; 8 bases align to TRBD1. The CDR3 spans 12 residues. CDR1 MDHEN and CDR2 SYDVKM come from the germline V gene. Trimming at V came to 6 bases and at J to 14 bases, leaving 6 bases not matched to a gene. CDR3: CASSLTGGSLHF. Written as DNA, the CDR3 is TGTGCCAGCAGCTTAACAGGGGGTTCCCTCCACTTT.

This clone was detected only a few times. The V gene is TRBV2, the J gene TRBJ1-5, with 9 bases aligning to TRBD1. The CDR3 has 14 residues. The trim removed 5 bases at V and 9 bases at J, leaving 8 bases unmatched. Looked up from germline, CDR1 is SNHLY and CDR2 is FYNNEI. This CDR3 reads CASSSGQGDPPQHF. As DNA, the CDR3 is TGTGCCAGCAGTTCGGGACAGGGAGACCCGCCCCAGCATTTT.

This clone was seen at least ten times. Other DNA sequences in this specimen translate into the identical CDR3. The chain has TRBV28 and TRBJ2-7, with TRBD1 matching over 7 bases. Germline V gives CDR1 MDHEN, CDR2 SYDVKM. CDR3 length: 14 amino acids. V shed 6 bases and J 2 bases; nucleotides not matched to a gene: 7. In DNA, the CDR3 is TGTGCCAGCAGCTCCGGGACAGTCCCCTACGAGCAGTACTTC. Protein: CASSSGTVPYEQYF.

The chain recombines TRBV9 with TRBJ2-7; D remains unclear. The CDR3 is 16 residues long. The V end lost 4 bases, the J end lost 0 bases, and 17 bases lay between the germline ends. The germline CDR1 and CDR2 sequences are SGDLS and YYNGEE. Here the CDR3 reads CASSPTSRPYSYEQYF. DNA for the CDR3: TGTGCCAGCAGCCCTACCTCGAGGCCATACTCCTACGAGCAGTACTTC.

A single count supports this clone. This chain joins TRBV28 and TRBJ2-7; D is perhaps TRBD2 (6 bases). V lost 5 bases to trimming and J lost 3 bases, with 20 bases between them. CDR3 length equals 16 residues. The germline V gene encodes CDR1 MDHEN and CDR2 SYDVKM. The CDR3 nucleotides are TGTGCCAGCAGTGCCTTAGGAGCGGGCACTTTCTACGAGCAGTACTTC. Translating it yields CASSALGAGTFYEQYF.

The rearrangement uses TRBV28 and TRBJ1-5; TRBD1 is a possible D gene (6 bases). Germline-derived CDR1 and CDR2 are MDHEN and SYDVKM. Trimming took 2 bases from V and 9 from J, leaving 14 bases between them. The CDR3 length is 14 residues. CDR3 nucleotide sequence: TGTGCCAGCAGTTTAGGGGCAGGGGTCACGCCCCAGCATTTT. The encoded protein is CASSLGAGVTPQHF.

This clone appeared once. This chain joins TRBV28 and TRBJ2-1; D remains unclear. Germline V gene sequence: CDR1 MDHEN, CDR2 SYDVKM. The CDR3 totals 14 residues. Trimming pared 2 bases from V and 8 bases from J, leaving 13 bases between. CDR3 nucleotides: TGTGCCAGCAGTTTAGCGCAACTCTTGCATGAGCAGTTCTTC. Its translation: CASSLAQLLHEQFF. Using reference TRBV28 and TRBJ2-1 for the parts outside the CDR3, the full variable domain is DVKVTQSSRYLVKRTGEKVFLECVQDMDHENMFWYRQDPGLGLRLIYFSYDVKMKEKGDIPEGYSVSREKKERFSLILESASTNQTSMYLCASSLAQLLHEQFFGPGTRLTVL.

As DNA, the CDR3 is TGTGCCAGCAGTGAAGCGGGCGCGTCCCCCGCGGGCTACACCTTC. Protein sequence: CASSEAGASPAGYTF. The chain links TRBV6-1 to TRBJ1-2; the D is unclear. The germline V gene has CDR1 MNHNS and CDR2 SASEGT. V lost 0 bases and J 8 bases, leaving 16 bases between the germline ends. CDR3 size: 15 residues.

The chain uses TRBV9 and TRBJ2-7; tentatively, D is TRBD2 (5 bases). Trimming stripped 4 bases from V and 1 base from J, with 12 bases between. The CDR3 extends over 14 amino acids. Germline V CDR1 and CDR2: SGDLS, YYNGEE. CDR3: CASSPSGISYEQYF. In DNA, the CDR3 is TGTGCCAGCAGCCCCTCGGGGATTTCCTACGAGCAGTACTTC.

The rearrangement joins TRBV25-1 to TRBJ2-5, with 12 bases matching TRBD2. This CDR3 is 16 amino acids long. V lost 3 bases to trimming and J lost 2 bases; unmatched junction nucleotides: 4. Germline CDR1 and CDR2: MGHDK and SYGVNS. The DNA of the CDR3 is TGTGCCAGCAGTGATCTGCTAGCGGGAGGGCAAGAGACCCAGTACTTC. As protein: CASSDLLAGGQETQYF.

The V call is TRBV27, the J call TRBJ1-6; D is unresolved. The germline V and J ends were trimmed by 4 bases and 4 bases, with 8 bases remaining between them. Germline-derived CDR1 and CDR2 are MNHEY and SMNVEV (reference sequence). This CDR3 contains 14 residues. The CDR3 DNA reads as TGTGCCAGCAGTTCAGAGTCTTATAATTCACCCCTCCACTTT. It encodes CASSSESYNSPLHF.

This chain links TRBV6-6 with TRBJ1-6, with D possibly TRBD1 on 6 matching bases. This CDR3 region has 15 residues. Germline CDR1 MNHNY, CDR2 SVGAGI (reference sequence). The V end was cut by 4 bases, the J end by 10 bases, with 17 bases between. The CDR3 nucleotides are TGTGCCAGCAGTTCTGCGACAGGAATCTACTCACCCCTCCACTTT. It translates to CASSSATGIYSPLHF.

V is TRBV10-3 and J is TRBJ1-2; D is uncertain. V was clipped by 8 bases and J by 2 bases, with 9 bases between them. The CDR3 consists of 12 residues. CDR1 is ENHRY, CDR2 SYGVKD, per germline. The DNA for the CDR3 is TGTGCCATCGCTGTCGGAAACTATGGCTACACCTTC. It specifies CAIAVGNYGYTF.

In nucleotides, the CDR3 is TGTGCCAGCTCACCAGGCCGGGACCTAGAGACCCAGTACTTC. Protein sequence: CASSPGRDLETQYF. The chain combines TRBV18 with TRBJ2-5; D tentatively fits TRBD1 or TRBD2 (5 bases each). This CDR3 has 14 amino acids. Per germline, CDR1 KGHSH and CDR2 LQKENI. V gave up 2 bases and J gave up 4 bases, with 11 bases separating them. Filled out from reference TRBV18 and TRBJ2-5, the complete variable domain reads NAGVMQNPRHLVRRRGQEARLRCSPMKGHSHVYWYRQLPEEGLKFMVYLQKENIIDESGMPKERFSAEFPKEGPSILRIQQVVRGDSAAYFCASSPGRDLETQYFGPGTRLLVL.

The table lists this clone with a few counts. This chain joins TRBV6-1 and TRBJ1-6; D uncertain. Germline V gene data show CDR1 as MNHNS and CDR2 as SASEGT. V was trimmed by 3 bases and J by 4 bases, leaving 7 bases between them. CDR3 length equals 14 residues. This CDR3 is CASSDEGYNSPLHF. The CDR3 nucleotides are TGTGCCAGCAGTGATGAAGGATATAATTCACCCCTCCACTTT.

The chain uses TRBV5-1 and TRBJ2-1; D is uncertain. The V end was cut by 5 bases, the J end by 4 bases, with 13 bases between. CDR1 and CDR2 (germline): SGHRS, YFSETQ. The length of the CDR3 is 14 residues. The CDR3 protein is CASSDRLEYNEQFF. The CDR3 region has the DNA TGCGCCAGCAGTGATCGGCTAGAATACAATGAGCAGTTCTTC.

The V gene is TRBV18, the J gene TRBJ2-1; D is uncertain. Between the trimmed V and J ends, which lost 4 bases and 4 bases, there was a span of 11 bases. This CDR3 comprises 14 residues. Looked up from germline, CDR1 is KGHSH and CDR2 is LQKENI. The CDR3: CASSLLAVYNEQFF. CDR3 nucleotide sequence: TGTGCCAGCTCACTACTGGCGGTATACAATGAGCAGTTCTTC.

The chain's CDR3 is CASSQSEARREQYF. The CDR3 nucleotides read TGTGCCAGCAGCCAATCTGAGGCTCGGCGCGAGCAGTACTTC. The chain couples TRBV7-2 to TRBJ2-7; D gene ambiguous. The CDR3 runs to 14 residues. Germline V gene lookup returns CDR1 SGHTA and CDR2 FQGNSA. V lost 5 bases and J lost 6, with 17 bases in between.

This clone came up a few times. The gene calls are TRBV18 and TRBJ1-4, with a tentative D call TRBD1 (5 bases). Germline V lookup: CDR1 KGHSH, CDR2 LQKENI. CDR3 length: 16 amino acids. V was pared by 0 bases and J by 7 bases, with 15 bases between. This CDR3 reads CASSPPVGEKVEKLFF. The CDR3 DNA reads as TGTGCCAGCTCACCACCGGTAGGGGAGAAAGTTGAAAAACTGTTTTTT.

V and J are TRBV6-6 and TRBJ2-3; 8 bases align to TRBD1. J lost 2 bases, V lost 5 bases, and 6 bases had no gene match. The CDR3 length is 15 residues. Germline V lookup: CDR1 MNHNY, CDR2 SVGAGI (reference sequence). The chain's CDR3 is CASSTRQGNTDTQYF. Written as DNA, the CDR3 is TGTGCCAGCAGTACCCGACAGGGGAACACAGATACGCAGTATTTT.

The chain employs TRBV5-4 and TRBJ2-1; no clear D gene. CDR1 and CDR2 (germline): SGHNT, YYREEE (reference sequence). Deletions cut 1 base from V and 7 bases from J, with 9 bases between. The CDR3 spans 13 residues. The CDR3 DNA sequence: TGTGCCAGCAGCTTGAACACGGTAAATGAGCAGTTCTTC. This sequence encodes CASSLNTVNEQFF.

This chain joins TRBV5-1 and TRBJ2-1; D may be TRBD1 (6 bases). This CDR3 has 14 amino acids. Germline CDR1 reads SGHRS; CDR2 reads YFSETQ. Trimming stripped 3 bases from V and 8 bases from J, with 15 bases between. Here the CDR3 reads CASSSQNRAHEQFF. The DNA of the CDR3 is TGCGCCAGCAGCTCCCAGAACAGGGCCCATGAGCAGTTCTTC.

The chain joins TRBV7-2 to TRBJ2-3; D remains ambiguous. The V gene lost 5 bases and the J gene lost 0 bases, with 18 bases spanning the gap. The CDR3 has 17 residues. The germline V gene has CDR1 SGHTA and CDR2 FQGNSA. The CDR3 DNA sequence: TGTGCCAGCAGCCTCTCCAAGGGTTATACTAGCACAGATACGCAGTATTTT. This translates into CASSLSKGYTSTDTQYF.